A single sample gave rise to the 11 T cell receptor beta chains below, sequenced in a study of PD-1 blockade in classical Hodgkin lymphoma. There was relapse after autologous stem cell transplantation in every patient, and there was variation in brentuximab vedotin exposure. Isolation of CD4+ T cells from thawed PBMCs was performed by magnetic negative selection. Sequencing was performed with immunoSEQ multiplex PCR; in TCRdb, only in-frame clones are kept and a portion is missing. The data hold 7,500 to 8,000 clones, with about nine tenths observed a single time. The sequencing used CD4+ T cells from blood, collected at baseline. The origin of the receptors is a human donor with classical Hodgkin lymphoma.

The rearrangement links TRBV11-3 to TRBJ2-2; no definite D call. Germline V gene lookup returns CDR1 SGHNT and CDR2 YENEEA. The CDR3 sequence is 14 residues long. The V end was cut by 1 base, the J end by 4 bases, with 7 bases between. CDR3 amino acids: CASSLVRGTGELFF. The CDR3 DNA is TGTGCCAGCAGCTTAGTCCGAGGCACCGGGGAGCTGTTTTTT.

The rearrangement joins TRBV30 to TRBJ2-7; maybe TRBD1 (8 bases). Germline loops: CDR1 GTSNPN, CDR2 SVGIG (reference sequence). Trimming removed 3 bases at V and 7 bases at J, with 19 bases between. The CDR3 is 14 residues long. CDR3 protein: CAWRGGTGFGEQYF. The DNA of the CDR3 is TGTGCCTGGAGGGGGGGGACAGGATTTGGAGAGCAGTACTTC. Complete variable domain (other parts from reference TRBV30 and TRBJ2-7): SQTIHQWPATLVQPVGSPLSLECTVEGTSNPNLYWYRQAAGRGLQLLFYSVGIGQISSEVPQNLSASRPQDRQFILSSKKLLLSDSGFYLCAWRGGTGFGEQYFGPGTRLTVT.

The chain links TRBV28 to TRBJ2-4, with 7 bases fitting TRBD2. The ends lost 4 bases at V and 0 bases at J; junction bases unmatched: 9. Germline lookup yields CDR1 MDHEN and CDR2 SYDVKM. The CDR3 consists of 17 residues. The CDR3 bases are TGTGCCAGCAGTTCTCTTCTGGGGAGGGGAGCCAAAAACATTCAGTACTTC. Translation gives CASSSLLGRGAKNIQYF.

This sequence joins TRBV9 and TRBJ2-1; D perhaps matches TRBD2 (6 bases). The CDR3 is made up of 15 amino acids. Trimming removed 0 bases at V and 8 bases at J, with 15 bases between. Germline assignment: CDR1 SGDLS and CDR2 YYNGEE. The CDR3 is CASSVGPGSPHEQFF. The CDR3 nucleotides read TGTGCCAGCAGCGTAGGTCCCGGGAGCCCCCATGAGCAGTTCTTC.

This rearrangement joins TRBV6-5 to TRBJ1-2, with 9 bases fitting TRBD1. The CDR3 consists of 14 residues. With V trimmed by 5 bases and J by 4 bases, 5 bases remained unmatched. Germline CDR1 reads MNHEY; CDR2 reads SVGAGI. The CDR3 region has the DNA TGTGCCAGCAGTAAACAGGGGGCTCGCTATGGCTACACCTTC. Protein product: CASSKQGARYGYTF.

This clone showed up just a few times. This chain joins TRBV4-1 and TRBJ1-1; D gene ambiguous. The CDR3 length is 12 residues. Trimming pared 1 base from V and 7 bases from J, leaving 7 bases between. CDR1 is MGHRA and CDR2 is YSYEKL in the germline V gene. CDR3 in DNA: TGCGCCAGCAGCCAAGGAACGAATGAAGCTTTCTTT. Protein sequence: CASSQGTNEAFF.

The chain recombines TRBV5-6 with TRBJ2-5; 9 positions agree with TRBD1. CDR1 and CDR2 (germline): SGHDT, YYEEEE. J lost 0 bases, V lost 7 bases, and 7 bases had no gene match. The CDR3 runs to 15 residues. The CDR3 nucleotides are TGTGCCAGCTATACCGGGACAGGGAACCAAGAGACCCAGTACTTC. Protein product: CASYTGTGNQETQYF.

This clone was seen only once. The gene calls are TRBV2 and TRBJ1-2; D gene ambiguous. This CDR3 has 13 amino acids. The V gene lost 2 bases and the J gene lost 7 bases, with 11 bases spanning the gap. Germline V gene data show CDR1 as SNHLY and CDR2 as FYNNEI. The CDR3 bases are TGTGCCAGCAGTGAACGGTGGGTTAGTGGCTACACCTTC. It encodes CASSERWVSGYTF.

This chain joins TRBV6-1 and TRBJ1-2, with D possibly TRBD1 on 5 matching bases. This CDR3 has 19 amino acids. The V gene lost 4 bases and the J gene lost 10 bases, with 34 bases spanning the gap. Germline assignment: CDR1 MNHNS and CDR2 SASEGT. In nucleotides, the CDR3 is TGTGCCAGCAGTGTTTCCGGGTTGGTAGGGCCCGTCGGGGGATACGACTACACCTTC. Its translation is CASSVSGLVGPVGGYDYTF.

In nucleotides, the CDR3 is TGTGCCAGCAGCCCGAGGGGCCCCTACGAGCAGTACTTC. This gives the protein CASSPRGPYEQYF. The rearrangement links TRBV5-4 to TRBJ2-7; D may match TRBD1 or TRBD2 (5 bases each). The germline gives CDR1 SGHNT, CDR2 YYREEE (reference sequence). The V end was cut by 4 bases, the J end by 2 bases, with 10 bases between. The CDR3 loop spans 13 amino acids.

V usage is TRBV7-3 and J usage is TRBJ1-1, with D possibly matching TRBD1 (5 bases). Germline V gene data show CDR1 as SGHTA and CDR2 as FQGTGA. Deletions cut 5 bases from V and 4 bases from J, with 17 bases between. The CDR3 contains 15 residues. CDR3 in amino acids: CASSQSGLGVTEAFF. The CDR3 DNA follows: TGTGCCAGCAGCCAATCAGGGCTAGGAGTCACTGAAGCTTTCTTT.